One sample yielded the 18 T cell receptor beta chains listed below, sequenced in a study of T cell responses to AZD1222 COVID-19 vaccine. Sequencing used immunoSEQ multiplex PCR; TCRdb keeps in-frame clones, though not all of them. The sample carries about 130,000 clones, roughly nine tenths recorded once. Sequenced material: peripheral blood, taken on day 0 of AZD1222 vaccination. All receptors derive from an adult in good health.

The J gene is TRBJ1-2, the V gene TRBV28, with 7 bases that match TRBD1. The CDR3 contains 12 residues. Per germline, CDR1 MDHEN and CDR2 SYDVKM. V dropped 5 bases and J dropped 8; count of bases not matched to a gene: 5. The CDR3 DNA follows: TGTGCCAGCAGTCGTCAGGGGGGAGGCTACACCTTC. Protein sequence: CASSRQGGGYTF.

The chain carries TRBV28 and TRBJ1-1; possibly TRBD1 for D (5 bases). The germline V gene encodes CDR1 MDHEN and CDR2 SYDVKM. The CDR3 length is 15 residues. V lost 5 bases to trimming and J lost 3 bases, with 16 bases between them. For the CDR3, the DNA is TGTGCCAGCAGTCCGACAGCCCAGCTCGACACTGAAGCTTTCTTT. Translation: CASSPTAQLDTEAFF.

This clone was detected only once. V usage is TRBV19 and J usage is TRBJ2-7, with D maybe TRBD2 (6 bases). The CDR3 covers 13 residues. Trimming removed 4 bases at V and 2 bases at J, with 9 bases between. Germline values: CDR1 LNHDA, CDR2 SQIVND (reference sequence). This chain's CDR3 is CASSRDFPYEQYF. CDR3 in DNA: TGTGCCAGTAGTAGGGACTTCCCCTACGAGCAGTACTTC.

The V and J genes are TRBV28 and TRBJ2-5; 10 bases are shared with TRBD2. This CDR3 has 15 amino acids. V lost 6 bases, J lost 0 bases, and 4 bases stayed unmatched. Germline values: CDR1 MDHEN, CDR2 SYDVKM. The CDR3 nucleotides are TGTGCCAGCAGAGCGGGAGGGGCCAACCAAGAGACCCAGTACTTC. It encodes CASRAGGANQETQYF.

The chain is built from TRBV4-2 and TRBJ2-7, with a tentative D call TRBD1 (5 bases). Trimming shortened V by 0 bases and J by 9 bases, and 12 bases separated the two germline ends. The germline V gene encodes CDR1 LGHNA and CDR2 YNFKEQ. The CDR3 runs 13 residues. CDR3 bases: TGTGCCAGCAGCCAAGATCAAGGGGTTGGGCAGTACTTC. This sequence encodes CASSQDQGVGQYF.

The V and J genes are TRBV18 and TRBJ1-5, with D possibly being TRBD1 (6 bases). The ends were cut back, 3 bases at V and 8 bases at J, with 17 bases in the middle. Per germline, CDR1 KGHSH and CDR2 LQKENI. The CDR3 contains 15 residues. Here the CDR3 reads CASSPNPAPGEPQHF. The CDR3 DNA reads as TGTGCCAGCTCACCGAATCCGGCGCCAGGGGAGCCCCAGCATTTT.

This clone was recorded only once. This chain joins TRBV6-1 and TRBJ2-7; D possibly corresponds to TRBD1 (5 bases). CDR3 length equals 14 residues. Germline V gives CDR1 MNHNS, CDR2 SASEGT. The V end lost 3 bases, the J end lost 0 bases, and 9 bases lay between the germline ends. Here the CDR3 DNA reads TGTGCCAGCAGTGATGTCCAGGGCTCCTACGAGCAGTACTTC. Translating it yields CASSDVQGSYEQYF.

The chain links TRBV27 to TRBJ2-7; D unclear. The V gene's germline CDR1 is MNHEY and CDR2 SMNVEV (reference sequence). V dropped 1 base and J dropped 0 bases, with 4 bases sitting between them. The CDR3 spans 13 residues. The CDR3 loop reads CASSLFPSYEQYF. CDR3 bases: TGTGCCAGCAGTTTATTCCCCTCCTACGAGCAGTACTTC.

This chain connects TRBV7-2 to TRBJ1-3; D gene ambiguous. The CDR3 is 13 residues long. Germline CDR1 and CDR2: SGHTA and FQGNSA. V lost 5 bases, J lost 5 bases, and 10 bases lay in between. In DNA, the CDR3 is TGTGCCAGCAGCCGCCTCGATCGAAACACCATATATTTT. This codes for CASSRLDRNTIYF. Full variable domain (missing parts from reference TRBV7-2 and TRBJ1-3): GAGVSQSPSNKVTEKGKDVELRCDPISGHTALYWYRQSLGQGLEFLIYFQGNSAPDKSGLPSDRFSAERTGGSVSTLTIQRTQQEDSAVYLCASSRLDRNTIYFGEGSWLTVV.

DNA for the CDR3: TGTGCCAGCAGGCGGACTCGACAGGGCCAGGAGCAGTACTTC. Translated: CASRRTRQGQEQYF. The J gene is TRBJ2-7, the V gene TRBV19, with TRBD1 matching 7 bases. The junction had 15 bases not matched to a gene; V was cut back by 9 bases and J by 7 bases. The CDR3 runs to 14 residues. Germline V gene data show CDR1 as LNHDA and CDR2 as SQIVND (reference sequence).

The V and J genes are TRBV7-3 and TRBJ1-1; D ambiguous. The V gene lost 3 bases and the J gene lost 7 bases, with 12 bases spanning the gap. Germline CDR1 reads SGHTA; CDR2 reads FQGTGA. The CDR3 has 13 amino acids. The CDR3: CASSLLEGGEAFF. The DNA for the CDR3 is TGTGCCAGCAGCTTGCTAGAGGGAGGTGAAGCTTTCTTT. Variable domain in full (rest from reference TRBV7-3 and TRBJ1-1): GAGVSQTPSNKVTEKGKYVELRCDPISGHTALYWYRQSLGQGPEFLIYFQGTGAADDSGLPNDRFFAVRPEGSVSTLKIQRTERGDSAVYLCASSLLEGGEAFFGQGTRLTVV.

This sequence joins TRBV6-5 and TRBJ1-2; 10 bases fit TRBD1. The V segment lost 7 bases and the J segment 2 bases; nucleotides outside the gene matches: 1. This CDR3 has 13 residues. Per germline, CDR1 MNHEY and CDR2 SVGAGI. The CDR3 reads CASMDRGNYGYTF. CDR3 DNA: TGTGCCAGCATGGACAGGGGGAACTATGGCTACACCTTC.

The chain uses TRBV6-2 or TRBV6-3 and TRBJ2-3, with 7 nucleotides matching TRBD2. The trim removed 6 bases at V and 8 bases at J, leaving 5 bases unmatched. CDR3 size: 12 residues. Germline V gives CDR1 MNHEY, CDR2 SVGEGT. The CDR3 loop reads CASSPSGGTQYF. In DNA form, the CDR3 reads TGTGCCAGCAGCCCATCGGGGGGTACGCAGTATTTT.

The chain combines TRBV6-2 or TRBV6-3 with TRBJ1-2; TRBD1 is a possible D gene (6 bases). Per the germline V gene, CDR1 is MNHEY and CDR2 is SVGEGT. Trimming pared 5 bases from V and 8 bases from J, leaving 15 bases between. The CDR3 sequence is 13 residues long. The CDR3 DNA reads TGTGCCAGCAGTCCCCAGACAGGCCACGGCTACACCTTC. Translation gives CASSPQTGHGYTF.

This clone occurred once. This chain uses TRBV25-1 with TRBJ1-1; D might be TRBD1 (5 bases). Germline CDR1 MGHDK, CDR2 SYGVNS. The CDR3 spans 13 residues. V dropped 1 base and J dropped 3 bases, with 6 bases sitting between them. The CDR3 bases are TGTGCCAGCAGTGAATTGGGGGACACTGAAGCTTTCTTT. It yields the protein CASSELGDTEAFF.

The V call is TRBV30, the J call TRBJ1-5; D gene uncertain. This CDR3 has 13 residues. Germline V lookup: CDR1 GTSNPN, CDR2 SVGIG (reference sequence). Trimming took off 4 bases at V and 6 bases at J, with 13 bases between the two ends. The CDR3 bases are TGTGCCTGGAACTCTATTGGAGCTCAGCCCCAGCATTTT. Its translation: CAWNSIGAQPQHF.

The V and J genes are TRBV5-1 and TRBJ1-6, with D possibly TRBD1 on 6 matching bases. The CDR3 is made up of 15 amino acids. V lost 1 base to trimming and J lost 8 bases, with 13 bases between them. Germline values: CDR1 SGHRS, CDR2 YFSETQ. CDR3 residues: CASSLRIPGDSPLHF. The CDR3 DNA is TGCGCCAGCAGCTTGCGAATACCAGGGGATTCACCCCTCCACTTT.

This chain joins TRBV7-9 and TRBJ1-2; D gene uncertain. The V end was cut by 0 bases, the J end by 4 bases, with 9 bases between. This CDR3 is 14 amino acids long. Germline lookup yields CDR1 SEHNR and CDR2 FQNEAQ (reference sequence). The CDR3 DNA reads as TGTGCCAGCAGCTTAGCAGGTGTAACCTATGGCTACACCTTC. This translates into CASSLAGVTYGYTF.